One T cell receptor (beta chain) is described in this entry. During active infection, Seattle patients enrolled and were then monitored through disease. The data belong to a study of blood T cell repertoires in COVID-19. For the study at large: COVID-19 samples collected from the United States, Italy and Spain covered acute and convalescent phases. PBMCs, B-cell-depleted T cells, or T cells were the source of the cDNA or gDNA that made up the material.

CDR3 length: 14 residues. The V end was cut by 5 bases, the J end by 8 bases, with 19 bases between. Germline assignment: CDR1 SGHRS and CDR2 YFSETQ. This table comes from immunoSEQ multiplex PCR, and its TCRdb copy is limited to in-frame clones, with some not included. The sample records approximately 300,000 clones, around 89% being singletons. J is TRBJ1-2 and V is TRBV5-1, with a possible D match to TRBD1 (5 bases). The TCR comes from a woman aged 40 to 50 with COVID-19, enrolled during active disease. Specimen: peripheral blood. CDR3 sequence reads: CASSEDGKGPGYTF. The CDR3 DNA follows: TGCGCCAGCAGTGAGGACGGAAAGGGGCCAGGCTACACCTTC.